Listed below are T cell receptor beta chains from one sample, sequenced in a study of cytomegalovirus exposure and HLA in healthy donors. Using immunoSEQ multiplex PCR, the repertoire was profiled, and TCRdb retains in-frame clones only, with some absent. The table shows about 100,000 clones, with about four fifths occurring only once. The sample consisted of PBMCs. The source of these receptors is a female donor in good health and CMV-seropositive. Both conserved end residues are part of each CDR3. D genes are given only for firm matches. The size entry is marked missing in some rows and otherwise reads once, few, many or a size class.

CDR3nt,CDR3aa,d_gene,j_gene,v_gene,abundance
TGTGCCAGCAGCTTCGGGGCTAGCGGATACAATGAGCAGTTCTTC,CASSFGASGYNEQFF,TRBD2,TRBJ2-1,TRBV5-6,-
TGTGCCAGCAGTGAAAGAGCGGGGGGAGCCAAAAACATTCAGTACTTC,CASSERAGGAKNIQYF,TRBD2,TRBJ2-4,TRBV2,-
TGTGCCAGCAGCCAATCATCTAGCACCTACGAGCAGTACTTC,CASSQSSSTYEQYF,-,TRBJ2-7,TRBV16,-
TGTGCCAGCTCACGGAACAGGGGGCAAAACAGTCAGTACTTC,CASSRNRGQNSQYF,TRBD1,TRBJ2-4,TRBV18,-
TGCGCCAGCAGTGATACTAGCGGGGGGTACGCGCAGTATTTT,CASSDTSGGYAQYF,TRBD2,TRBJ2-3,TRBV10-1,few
TGTGCCAGCAGTTTGAGCGGAGGAGCCGGGGAGCTGTTTTTT,CASSLSGGAGELFF,-,TRBJ2-2,TRBV6-1,few
TGTGCCAGCAGAAGACAGAGCTCTGGAAACACCATATATTTT,CASRRQSSGNTIYF,-,TRBJ1-3,TRBV2,few
TGTGCCAGTAGTATAGGTAGCGGGGGGGCCGAGACCCAGTACTTC,CASSIGSGGAETQYF,TRBD2,TRBJ2-5,TRBV19,-
TGTGCCAGCAGCTTCGGAACAGGGTCGACAGAAGCTTTCTTT,CASSFGTGSTEAFF,-,TRBJ1-1,TRBV5-5,-
TGTGCCAGCAGCTCCGGACTAGCGGGGGCTAACTACCTCACAGATACGCAGTATTTT,CASSSGLAGANYLTDTQYF,TRBD2,TRBJ2-3,TRBV5-5,-
TGCGCCAGCGTTCCGGAGTTGGGCTCCTACAATGAGCAGTTCTTC,CASVPELGSYNEQFF,-,TRBJ2-1,TRBV4-3,-
TGTGCCACTAACACAGGGGGGACTGAAGCTTTCTTT,CATNTGGTEAFF,TRBD1,TRBJ1-1,TRBV19,-
TGTGCCAGCAGCGAAAGCGGGGGGGCGGCCAAAAACATTCAGTACTTC,CASSESGGAAKNIQYF,TRBD2,TRBJ2-4,TRBV9,-
TGTGCCAGCAGTGGTTCGTACGAGCAGTACTTC,CASSGSYEQYF,-,TRBJ2-7,TRBV2,-
TGTTCCAGCAGCGGAGCGGGAGGGAGACAGGGAGGTGAAAAACTGTTTTTT,CSSSGAGGRQGGEKLFF,TRBD1,TRBJ1-4,TRBV7-9,-
TGTGCCAGCAGTGCTGGGGCCAACGGCCTGACTTTC,CASSAGANGLTF,-,TRBJ2-6,TRBV2,few
TGTGCCAGCAGCATTGACGAGGGCTACTACTATGGCTACACCTTC,CASSIDEGYYYGYTF,-,TRBJ1-2,TRBV5-8,few
TGTGCCAGCAGTGGAGCCGGGACAGGGAAGACCAACGTCCTGACTTTC,CASSGAGTGKTNVLTF,TRBD1,TRBJ2-6,TRBV6-1,-
TGTGCCAGCAGTGAAGGCATTTACTATGGCTACACCTTC,CASSEGIYYGYTF,-,TRBJ1-2,TRBV25-1,-
TGCAGCGTTGAAGGTGTCCAACTCCAGCGCGGGGAGCAGTTCTTC,CSVEGVQLQRGEQFF,-,TRBJ2-1,TRBV29-1,-
TGTGCCAGCAGCTTAGATTCACTAGCGGGAGGGTCGACCTACAATGAGCAGTTCTTC,CASSLDSLAGGSTYNEQFF,TRBD2,TRBJ2-1,TRBV11-3,-
TGCGCCAGCAGCTTGCGGGAAAACACCGGGGAGCTGTTTTTT,CASSLRENTGELFF,-,TRBJ2-2,TRBV5-1,-
TGTGCCAGCAGTGCACAGGGAGGGGAAAAACTGTTTTTT,CASSAQGGEKLFF,-,TRBJ1-4,TRBV6-5,-
TGTGCCAGCAGCCAAGGGACAGGGAAGGTAGACACCTTC,CASSQGTGKVDTF,TRBD1,TRBJ1-2,TRBV7-9,-
TGTGCCAGCAGCGCGTCAGGGTGGGATGGCTACACCTTC,CASSASGWDGYTF,-,TRBJ1-2,TRBV7-8,-
TGTGCCAGCAGCTTACAAAAAGCGGGCACCTACAATGAGCAGTTCTTC,CASSLQKAGTYNEQFF,-,TRBJ2-1,TRBV5-4,-
TGTGCCAGCGGCCAAAATCCCAGGGACTACGAGCAGTACTTC,CASGQNPRDYEQYF,-,TRBJ2-7,TRBV7-2,few
TGTGCCGGGACCAAGCGGACTAGCGGGGGAAGAGGTGAGCAGTTCTTC,CAGTKRTSGGRGEQFF,TRBD2,TRBJ2-1,TRBV30,-
TGTGCCTGGAAACGGACTAGCGGGAGCGCGAATGAGCAGTTCTTC,CAWKRTSGSANEQFF,TRBD2,TRBJ2-1,TRBV30,-
TGTGCCGGACCACCCCCCCCCTGCGGGGATCAGCCCCAGCATTTT,CAGPPPPCGDQPQHF,-,TRBJ1-5,TRBV6-7,once
TGTGCCACCAGCACCTATGGGGAGGGATGGACTGAAGCTTTCTTT,CATSTYGEGWTEAFF,-,TRBJ1-1,TRBV15,-
TGTGCCAGCAGTTACGGACAGAACTATGGCTACACCTTC,CASSYGQNYGYTF,-,TRBJ1-2,TRBV5-4,once
TGTGCCAGCAGTGCAGGGCCCTATAATTCACCCCTCCACTTT,CASSAGPYNSPLHF,-,TRBJ1-6,TRBV6-5,few
TGTGCCAGCAGCTCATCCGACAGGGGGGACCACAATGAGCAGTTCTTC,CASSSSDRGDHNEQFF,TRBD1,TRBJ2-1,TRBV7-9,few
TGTTCCAGCAGCTCTTGGGGTGAGGGGGTTCAATCGGAGCAGTTCTTC,CSSSSWGEGVQSEQFF,-,TRBJ2-1,TRBV7-9,-
TGTGCCAGCAGGCCGGGACAGGGGGTAAGTGCTTTCTTT,CASRPGQGVSAFF,TRBD1,TRBJ1-1,TRBV7-8,-
TGTGCCAGCAGTCGACAGGGACCTTACGAGCAGTACTTC,CASSRQGPYEQYF,TRBD1,TRBJ2-7,TRBV27,-
TGTGCCAGCAGATCCGATCGTACAGGGGATTATGGCTACACCTTC,CASRSDRTGDYGYTF,TRBD1,TRBJ1-2,TRBV11-2,-
TGTGCCAGCAGTGATAGGGGACTCTCCTACGAGCAGTACTTC,CASSDRGLSYEQYF,-,TRBJ2-7,TRBV2,-
TGTGCCAGCAGCCACTTTGGGGACAGGGGCTACGAGCAGTACTTC,CASSHFGDRGYEQYF,TRBD1,TRBJ2-7,TRBV14,-
TGTGCCAGCAGCGAATCTCAGGGCGCCGTTAAGTACTTC,CASSESQGAVKYF,-,TRBJ2-7,TRBV6-5,-
TGTGCCAGTAGTATCGACAGGCGCATTAATGAAAAACTGTTTTTT,CASSIDRRINEKLFF,-,TRBJ1-4,TRBV19,-
TGTGCCAGCTCACCACCGGCAGGGAATACGCAGTATTTT,CASSPPAGNTQYF,-,TRBJ2-3,TRBV18,-
TGTGCCAGCAGCTTAGCGGCGGTGGACACAGATACGCAGTATTTT,CASSLAAVDTDTQYF,-,TRBJ2-3,TRBV7-2,few
TGTGCCACCAGCAGGGGGGGACAGGGGAATAGCAATCAGCCCCAGCATTTT,CATSRGGQGNSNQPQHF,TRBD1,TRBJ1-5,TRBV15,-
TGCGCCAGCAGTGCGGGTTTCGGAAGCAATCAGCCCCAGCATTTT,CASSAGFGSNQPQHF,-,TRBJ1-5,TRBV5-1,-
TGCGCCAGCAGCTTTCTAGAGAACAATGAGCAGTTCTTC,CASSFLENNEQFF,-,TRBJ2-1,TRBV5-1,few
TGTGCCTGGAGCCTACAGGGGGGAGATGGCTACACCTTC,CAWSLQGGDGYTF,TRBD1,TRBJ1-2,TRBV30,once
TGCAGCGTTGACCAGGGCTACACCGGGGAGCTGTTTTTT,CSVDQGYTGELFF,-,TRBJ2-2,TRBV29-1,once